These 3 T cell receptor beta chains originate from one sample sequenced in a study of cytomegalovirus exposure and HLA in healthy donors. Vbeta (60) and Jbeta (13) primers were used in the PCR. The table came from immunoSEQ multiplex PCR; TCRdb's copy has only in-frame clones and leaves some out. The repertoire holds some 100,000 clones, with 70% to 85% as singletons. The sequencing input was PBMCs. Receptor source: a woman between 50 and 59 years old in good health and CMV-seropositive.

The J gene is TRBJ2-7, the V gene TRBV6-5, with 9 bases aligning to TRBD1. V trimming: 3 bases; J trimming: 3 bases; junction bases outside the gene matches: 6. The CDR3 has 15 amino acids. CDR1 and CDR2 from the germline V gene are MNHEY and SVGAGI. For the CDR3, the DNA is TGTGCCAGCAGTTATCAGGGACAGGGATACTACGAGCAGTACTTC. It specifies CASSYQGQGYYEQYF.

V and J are TRBV29-1 and TRBJ2-5; the match to TRBD1 covers 8 bases. Germline CDR1 SQVTM, CDR2 ANQGSEA. Unmatched junction bases numbered 2, after V lost 4 bases and J lost 1 base. This CDR3 has 13 amino acids. The CDR3 reads CSVVQGAQETQYF. As DNA, the CDR3 is TGCAGCGTTGTCCAGGGGGCCCAAGAGACCCAGTACTTC. Combining the CDR3 with reference TRBV29-1 and TRBJ2-5 gives the whole variable domain SAVISQKPSRDICQRGTSLTIQCQVDSQVTMMFWYRQQPGQSLTLIATANQGSEATYESGFVIDKFPISRPNLTFSTLTVSNMSPEDSSIYLCSVVQGAQETQYFGPGTRLLVL.

This clone was counted once. The chain combines TRBV5-1 with TRBJ2-1; 11 nucleotides align to TRBD2. Trimming took 4 bases from V and 6 from J; bases not matched to a gene: 6. The CDR3 contains 15 residues. Germline-derived CDR1 and CDR2 are SGHRS and YFSETQ. The CDR3 loop reads CASSPGLADVNEQFF. In nucleotides, the CDR3 is TGCGCCAGCAGCCCGGGACTAGCGGACGTCAATGAGCAGTTCTTC. The entire variable domain, with the rest obtained from reference TRBV5-1 and TRBJ2-1, is as follows: KAGVTQTPRYLIKTRGQQVTLSCSPISGHRSVSWYQQTPGQGLQFLFEYFSETQRNKGNFPGRFSGRQFSNSRSEMNVSTLELGDSALYLCASSPGLADVNEQFFGPGTRLTVL.